The sequence of this T cell receptor beta chain was determined in a study of siplizumab effects on memory and regulatory T cells. Overall study results and limits: Proliferating clones, CD4+ or CD8+, lacked an assignable naive or memory phenotype in roughly 80-96% of cases. Naive T cell populations appeared to exhibit greater diversity than memory cells and appeared to be major alloresponse contributors.

About this clone itself: Its antigen is still unknown.

Trimming left V 4 bases short and J 0 bases short, with 16 bases between. Germline V lookup: CDR1 SEHNR, CDR2 FQNEAQ (reference sequence). The CDR3 consists of 17 residues. Per sample, around 10^5 TCR templates were assayed. The table came from immunoSEQ multiplex PCR; TCRdb's copy has only in-frame clones and leaves some out. The top ten clones hold less than 0.35% of a sample with 45,000 to 60,000 clones, roughly 87% of them seen once. The rearrangement links TRBV7-9 to TRBJ1-3; D gene ambiguous. This TCR derives from a human donor in good health. Sequenced input: naive CD8+ T cells sorted from blood. The CDR3 DNA reads as TGTGCCAGCAGCTCTCCCCTCCCCACTCTCTCTGGAAACACCATATATTTT. As protein: CASSSPLPTLSGNTIYF.